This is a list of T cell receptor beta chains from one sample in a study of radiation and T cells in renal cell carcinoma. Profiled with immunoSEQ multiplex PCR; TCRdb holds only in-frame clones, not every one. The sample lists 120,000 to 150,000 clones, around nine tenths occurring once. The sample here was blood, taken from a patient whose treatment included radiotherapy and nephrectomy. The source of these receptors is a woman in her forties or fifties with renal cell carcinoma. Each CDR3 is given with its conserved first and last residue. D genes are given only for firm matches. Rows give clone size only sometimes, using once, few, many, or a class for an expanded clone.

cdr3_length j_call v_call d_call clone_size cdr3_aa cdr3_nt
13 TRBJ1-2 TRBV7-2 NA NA CASSQMEEYGYTF TGTGCCAGCAGCCAGATGGAGGAGTATGGCTACACCTTC
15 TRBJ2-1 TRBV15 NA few CATSSGDNQYNEQFF TGTGCCACCAGCTCGGGGGATAACCAATACAATGAGCAGTTCTTC
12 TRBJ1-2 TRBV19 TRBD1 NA CASRQGAAGYTF TGTGCCAGTAGACAGGGGGCGGCGGGCTACACCTTC
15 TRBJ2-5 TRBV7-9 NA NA CASSLEGAGLETQYF TGTGCCAGCAGCTTAGAGGGCGCAGGGTTGGAGACCCAGTACTTC
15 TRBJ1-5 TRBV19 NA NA CASSTLDRSNQPQHF TGTGCCAGTAGTACCCTGGACAGATCAAATCAGCCCCAGCATTTT
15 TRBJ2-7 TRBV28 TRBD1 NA CASRVRGTGADEQYF TGTGCCAGCAGGGTAAGAGGGACAGGGGCGGACGAGCAGTACTTC
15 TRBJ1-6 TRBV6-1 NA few CASSVRRSYNSPLHF TGTGCCAGCAGTGTGCGGCGCTCCTATAATTCACCCCTCCACTTT
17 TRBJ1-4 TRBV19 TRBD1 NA CASDSGGLPSVNEKLFF TGTGCCAGTGACTCAGGGGGCCTCCCCTCCGTTAATGAAAAACTGTTTTTT
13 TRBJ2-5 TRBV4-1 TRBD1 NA CASSWTGGETQYF TGCGCCAGCAGCTGGACAGGGGGAGAGACCCAGTACTTC
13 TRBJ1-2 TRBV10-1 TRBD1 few CASSFDRDYGYTF TGCGCCAGCAGCTTCGACAGGGACTATGGCTACACCTTC
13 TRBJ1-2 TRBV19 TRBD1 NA CASSPRRGNGYTF TGTGCCAGTAGTCCCCGCAGGGGGAATGGCTACACCTTC
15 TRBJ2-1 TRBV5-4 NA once CASSFVGERSGEQFF TGTGCCAGCAGCTTCGTCGGGGAGAGGTCCGGTGAGCAGTTCTTC
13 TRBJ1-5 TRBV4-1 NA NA CASSQSNNQPQHF TGCGCCAGCAGCCAGTCTAACAATCAGCCCCAGCATTTT
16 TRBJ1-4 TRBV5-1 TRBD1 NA CASSFQTTGEGEKLFF TGCGCCAGCAGCTTCCAGACGACAGGGGAAGGGGAAAAACTGTTTTTT
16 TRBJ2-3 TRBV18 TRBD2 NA CASSPASGERTDTQYF TGTGCCAGCTCACCCGCTAGCGGGGAGCGCACAGATACGCAGTATTTT
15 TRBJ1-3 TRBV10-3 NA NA CAISESGEAGNTIYF TGTGCCATCAGTGAGTCCGGGGAGGCTGGAAACACCATATATTTT
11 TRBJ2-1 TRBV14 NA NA CASSQEFEQFF TGTGCCAGCAGCCAAGAATTTGAGCAGTTCTTC
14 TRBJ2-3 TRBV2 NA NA CASRVERSTDTQYF TGTGCCAGCAGGGTAGAGCGGAGCACAGATACGCAGTATTTT
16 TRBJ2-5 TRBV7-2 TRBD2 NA CASSSGTGGGSETQYF TGTGCCAGCAGCTCCGGTACTGGCGGGGGGTCCGAGACCCAGTACTTC
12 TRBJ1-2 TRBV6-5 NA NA CASHQGGYGYTF TGTGCCAGCCACCAGGGCGGCTATGGCTACACCTTC
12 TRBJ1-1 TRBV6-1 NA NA CASSGGRTEAFF TGTGCCAGCAGTGGAGGTCGGACTGAAGCTTTCTTT
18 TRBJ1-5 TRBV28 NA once CASRIRAPRWGRNQPQHF TGTGCCAGCAGAATCCGGGCCCCAAGATGGGGAAGGAATCAGCCCCAGCATTTT
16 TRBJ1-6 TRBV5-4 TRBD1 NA CASSQGGQGKISPLHF TGTGCCAGCAGCCAGGGGGGACAGGGGAAGATTTCACCCCTCCACTTT
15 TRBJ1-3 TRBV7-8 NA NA CASSLLVLSGNTIYF TGTGCCAGCAGCTTATTGGTATTATCTGGAAACACCATATATTTT